The 25 T cell receptor beta chains listed next were all sequenced from one sample in a study of vaccination effects on CD4 cells after COVID-19. Their antigens are not known. Expansion of antigen-specific CD4+ T cells with viral peptide pools was carried out by the ViraFEST assay before sequencing. Between days 9 and 11 of culture, CD4+ T cells were separated out. Every participant took two doses of the BNT162b2 or mRNA-1273 vaccine. Some clones are missing from TCRdb's copy, which holds only in-frame ones; the method was immunoSEQ multiplex PCR. Of about 72,000 clones listed, 70% to 90% were seen once; the top ten hold 1% to 1.5%. The source material was CD4+ T cells from PBMCs cultured with HCoV-229E spike peptides, sampled after COVID-19 vaccination. Every receptor here comes from a human donor who received a COVID-19 vaccine.

The chain combines TRBV6-5 with TRBJ1-2; D is unresolved. This CDR3 is built from 13 residues. Germline V gene lookup returns CDR1 MNHEY and CDR2 SVGAGI. V was cut by 8 bases and J by 2 bases, with 12 bases left in between. CDR3 protein: CASWREINYGYTF. The DNA of the CDR3 is TGTGCCAGCTGGAGGGAGATCAACTATGGCTACACCTTC.

The chain links TRBV10-2 to TRBJ2-5; 9 bases fit TRBD2. Germline V lookup: CDR1 WSHSY, CDR2 SAAADI. The CDR3 is 15 residues long. V dropped 8 bases and J dropped 5; count of bases not matched to a gene: 12. In nucleotides, the CDR3 is TGCGCCAGCCGGAAGGCGGGGGGGACCACGGAGACCCAGTACTTC. Translating gives CASRKAGGTTETQYF.

The CDR3 loop reads CASSSGFGGGYTF. CDR3 sequence (DNA): TGTGCCAGTAGTAGTGGTTTTGGGGGCGGCTACACCTTC. This chain joins TRBV19 and TRBJ1-2; maybe TRBD1 (6 bases). There are 13 residues in the CDR3. CDR1 LNHDA and CDR2 SQIVND come from the germline V gene (reference sequence). V lost 4 bases to trimming and J lost 8 bases, with 14 bases between them.

J is TRBJ2-7 and V is TRBV6-1; D is unclear. Germline values: CDR1 MNHNS, CDR2 SASEGT. There are 16 residues in the CDR3. The V and J ends lost 1 base and 0 bases respectively, with 13 bases between them. This chain's CDR3 is CASSEGWVGLSYEQYV. CDR3 nucleotide sequence: TGTGCCAGCAGTGAAGGCTGGGTAGGGCTCTCCTACGAGCAGTACGTC.

This chain connects TRBV6-5 to TRBJ2-7; tentative D call: TRBD1 (6 bases). The germline V gene encodes CDR1 MNHEY and CDR2 SVGAGI. Trimming stripped 6 bases from V and 4 bases from J, with 19 bases between. There are 15 residues in the CDR3. For the CDR3, the DNA is TGTGCCAGCAGCAGCGTTACAGGGCCTATTTACGAGCAGTACGTC. Translation gives CASSSVTGPIYEQYV.

The V and J genes are TRBV5-1 and TRBJ2-3; a weak D match, TRBD1 (6 bases). There are 15 residues in the CDR3. The V end was cut by 4 bases, the J end by 0 bases, with 12 bases between. The germline V gene encodes CDR1 SGHRS and CDR2 YFSETQ. DNA of the CDR3: TGCGCCAGCAGCACTTTGACAGGTAGCACAGATACGCAGTATTTT. It specifies CASSTLTGSTDTQYF.

The chain's CDR3 is CASSPGTYGYTF. The CDR3 nucleotides are TGTGCCAGCTCACCGGGAACCTATGGCTACACCTTC. The chain uses TRBV18 and TRBJ1-2, with D hard to call. CDR1 and CDR2 from the germline V gene are KGHSH and LQKENI. This CDR3 is 12 amino acids long. V was clipped by 3 bases and J by 4 bases, with 6 bases between them.

The CDR3 loop reads CSVEWGGYTDTQYF. DNA of the CDR3: TGCAGCGTTGAATGGGGGGGGTACACAGATACGCAGTATTTT. J is TRBJ2-3 and V is TRBV29-1, with TRBD2 matching over 7 bases. The V and J ends lost 2 bases and 2 bases, in that order; junction bases with no gene match: 4. The CDR3 is made up of 14 amino acids. CDR1 is SQVTM and CDR2 is ANQGSEA in the germline V gene.

The chain combines TRBV6-5 with TRBJ1-1; no firm D call. Trimming stripped 8 bases from V and 3 bases from J, with 10 bases between. The CDR3 is made up of 12 amino acids. The V gene's germline CDR1 is MNHEY and CDR2 SVGAGI. This CDR3 reads CASRGSHTEAFF. In DNA form, the CDR3 reads TGTGCCAGCCGAGGCAGTCACACTGAAGCTTTCTTT.

The chain links TRBV2 to TRBJ2-7; 9 nucleotides line up with TRBD1. V lost 5 bases, J lost 7 bases, and 6 bases stayed unmatched. This CDR3 spans 13 amino acids. Germline CDR1 and CDR2: SNHLY and FYNNEI. This chain's CDR3 is CASSLQGAGEQYV. The CDR3 DNA follows: TGTGCCAGCAGTCTACAGGGGGCAGGTGAGCAGTACGTC.

The chain employs TRBV7-2 and TRBJ1-2, with 7 nucleotides matching TRBD1. V gave up 4 bases and J gave up 2 bases; unmatched junction bases: 13. CDR1 SGHTA and CDR2 FQGNSA come from the germline V gene. This CDR3 has 17 residues. CDR3 bases: TGTGCCAGCAGCTACCACTCCGGGACAGCTATAAACTATGGCTACACCTTC. This gives the protein CASSYHSGTAINYGYTF.

CDR3 DNA: TGTGCCAGCAGCTTAACGTCGAGAGCTGAAGCTTTCTTT. As protein: CASSLTSRAEAFF. The rearrangement uses TRBV7-3 and TRBJ1-1; D gene ambiguous. The V and J ends lost 0 bases and 6 bases respectively, with 8 bases between them. Per germline, CDR1 SGHTA and CDR2 FQGTGA. The CDR3 spans 13 residues.

This chain uses TRBV6-1 with TRBJ2-7; a weak D match, TRBD2 (7 bases). The V end lost 2 bases, the J end lost 0 bases, and 14 bases lay between the germline ends. Germline V CDR1 and CDR2: MNHNS, SASEGT. The length of the CDR3 is 16 residues. This chain's CDR3 is CASSEWGGGGSYEQYV. The CDR3 nucleotides are TGTGCCAGCAGTGAATGGGGGGGAGGGGGCTCCTACGAGCAGTACGTC.

The chain joins TRBV19 to TRBJ2-2; D gene ambiguous. The CDR3 is made up of 11 amino acids. V dropped 7 bases and J dropped 6 bases, with 6 bases sitting between them. Germline CDR1 reads LNHDA; CDR2 reads SQIVND (reference sequence). CDR3 region: CASTLAGELFF. The CDR3, as DNA: TGTGCCAGTACTTTGGCCGGGGAGCTGTTTTTT. Full variable domain (outside the CDR3, taken from reference TRBV19 and TRBJ2-2): DGGITQSPKYLFRKEGQNVTLSCEQNLNHDAMYWYRQDPGQGLRLIYYSQIVNDFQKGDIAEGYSVSREKKESFPLTVTSAQKNPTAFYLCASTLAGELFFGEGSRLTVL.

The chain uses TRBV9 and TRBJ2-7; the D is unclear. Germline V CDR1 and CDR2: SGDLS, YYNGEE. This CDR3 is built from 13 residues. V was shortened by 8 bases and J by 2 bases, with 14 bases between the two germline ends. The CDR3 region has the DNA TGTGCCAGACCCCAGACCGGTACCTACGAGCAGTACGTC. Translating gives CARPQTGTYEQYV.

CDR3 coding DNA: TGCAGTGCCCCGGGGGGCTATGGCTACACCTTC. It translates to CSAPGGYGYTF. The V and J genes are TRBV20-1 and TRBJ1-2; a possible D gene is TRBD1 (5 bases). The V gene's germline CDR1 is DFQATT and CDR2 SNEGSKA (reference sequence). V lost 6 bases to trimming and J lost 4 bases, with 9 bases between them. This CDR3 contains 11 residues.

The chain combines TRBV19 with TRBJ2-5; D perhaps matches TRBD1 (6 bases). V was pared by 6 bases and J by 3 bases, with 17 bases between. There are 15 residues in the CDR3. Germline CDR1 and CDR2: LNHDA and SQIVND (reference sequence). CDR3 protein: CASRFGGFAEETQYF. CDR3 sequence (DNA): TGTGCCAGTAGGTTTGGGGGCTTCGCCGAAGAGACCCAGTACTTC. Full variable domain (outside the CDR3, taken from reference TRBV19 and TRBJ2-5): DGGITQSPKYLFRKEGQNVTLSCEQNLNHDAMYWYRQDPGQGLRLIYYSQIVNDFQKGDIAEGYSVSREKKESFPLTVTSAQKNPTAFYLCASRFGGFAEETQYFGPGTRLLVL.

This clone was seen only once. In DNA form, the CDR3 reads TGCGCCAGCAGCTTGACGACAGGGTCTTATGGCTACACCTTC. Its translation is CASSLTTGSYGYTF. This sequence joins TRBV5-1 and TRBJ1-2; 7 positions match TRBD1. CDR1 and CDR2 from the germline V gene are SGHRS and YFSETQ. The CDR3 runs 14 residues. After removal of 1 base from V and 5 bases from J, the junction contained 5 bases not matched to a gene.

The CDR3 sequence: CASSLVPPAGVSGANVLTF. CDR3 bases: TGTGCCAGCAGCTTAGTCCCCCCCGCAGGGGTTTCTGGGGCCAACGTCCTGACTTTC. V is TRBV11-2 and J is TRBJ2-6, with D possibly being TRBD1 (6 bases). V lost 1 base and J lost 1, with 17 bases in between. The length of the CDR3 is 19 residues. CDR1 SGHAT and CDR2 FQNNGV come from the germline V gene.

The chain has TRBV10-2 and TRBJ2-2; no clear D. V lost 6 bases, J lost 6 bases, and 8 bases lay in between. The CDR3 has 12 amino acids. Germline V CDR1 and CDR2: WSHSY, SAAADI. The CDR3 DNA reads as TGCGCCAGCAGGTTACAATCCGGGGAGCTGTTTTTT. Protein product: CASRLQSGELFF.

The gene calls are TRBV6-1 and TRBJ2-4; 13 bases agree with TRBD2. CDR1 and CDR2 (germline): MNHNS, SASEGT. The CDR3 loop spans 19 amino acids. Losses at the gene ends were 4 bases for V and 2 bases for J; bases not matched to a gene: 11. CDR3 protein: CASSAFSTSGGSSKNIQYF. The DNA for the CDR3 is TGTGCCAGCAGTGCTTTCTCGACTAGCGGGGGGAGTTCCAAAAACATTCAGTACTTC.

The CDR3 region has the DNA TGTGCCAGCAGCTCCGCCAAAGAGGGGGCGGGTGGCTACACCTTC. The encoded protein is CASSSAKEGAGGYTF. The rearrangement joins TRBV5-4 to TRBJ1-2; 7 bases agree with TRBD1. This CDR3 has 15 amino acids. Germline V gene lookup returns CDR1 SGHNT and CDR2 YYREEE (reference sequence). The trim removed 3 bases at V and 7 bases at J, leaving 12 bases unmatched. Complete variable domain (other parts from reference TRBV5-4 and TRBJ1-2): ETGVTQSPTHLIKTRGQQVTLRCSSQSGHNTVSWYQQALGQGPQFIFQYYREEENGRGNFPPRFSGLQFPNYSSELNVNALELDDSALYLCASSSAKEGAGGYTFGSGTRLTVV.

This chain uses TRBV3-1 (or the pseudogene TRBV3-2) with TRBJ2-1; 8 positions agree with TRBD2. The junction had 10 bases not matched to a gene; V was cut back by 0 bases and J by 6 bases. CDR3 size: 17 residues. Germline V CDR1 and CDR2: LGHDT, YNNKEL (reference sequence). DNA of the CDR3: TGTGCCAGCAGCCAAGAAGGTTGGCGGGGGGCCTTCAATGAGCAGTTCTTC. Amino acid sequence: CASSQEGWRGAFNEQFF.

The chain carries TRBV19 and TRBJ1-4, with TRBD1 identical over 7 bases. In germline, CDR1 is LNHDA, CDR2 SQIVND (reference sequence). V dropped 5 bases and J dropped 4; count of bases not matched to a gene: 7. The CDR3 covers 15 residues. CDR3 nucleotides: TGTGCCAGTAGTGGACCGGGACAGTATAATGAAAAACTGTTTTTT. Translating gives CASSGPGQYNEKLFF.

The chain joins TRBV4-1 to TRBJ1-2, with D hard to call. This CDR3 region has 15 residues. Germline V CDR1 and CDR2: MGHRA, YSYEKL. Between the trimmed V and J ends, which lost 4 bases and 0 bases, there was a span of 12 bases. The chain's CDR3 is CASSPIGSANYGYTF. The CDR3 coding sequence is TGCGCCAGCAGCCCGATCGGATCGGCTAACTATGGCTACACCTTC.